The rows below give T cell receptor beta chains drawn from one sample of a study of T cell repertoires in cytomegalovirus infection. These TCRs are of unknown antigen specificity. TCRdb used MiXCR to reprocess the reads, holding one entry per CDR3 protein. The sample yields 830,000 or so distinct CDR3 sequences, approximately 29% seen once. Sequenced material: cultured CD8+ T cells from PBMCs, taken from culture after CMV antigen stimulation. These receptors came from a human donor in good health (CMV status not recorded). Some clones in this sample may be carry-over from other donors' samples. Each CDR3 is given with its conserved first and last residue. A D gene is named only where the DNA matches it firmly. Where a row states a size, it is once, few, many or the class of an expanded clone; other rows omit it.

TRBV7-9	-	TRBJ2-2	-	CANLQGGSTGELFF	TGTGCCAATTTACAGGGAGGAAGCACCGGGGAGCTGTTTTTT
TRBV7-2	-	TRBJ1-5	many	CASSLESDSNQPQHF	TGTGCCAGCAGCTTAGAGTCCGATAGCAATCAGCCCCAGCATTTT
TRBV2	-	TRBJ2-1	-	CASSDPSGNSYNEQFF	TGTGCCAGCAGTGACCCGTCAGGGAACTCCTACAATGAGCAGTTCTTC
TRBV6-2/TRBV6-3	TRBD2	TRBJ2-3	many	CASIDRPRGGDTQYF	TGTGCCAGCATCGACAGGCCGCGGGGGGGAGATACGCAGTATTTT
TRBV7-6	-	TRBJ1-2	many	CASSPPGGLGYTF	TGTGCCAGCAGCCCCCCGGGGGGATTGGGCTACACCTTC
TRBV15	TRBD1	TRBJ2-2	few	CATSGGQLGLTGELFF	TGTGCCACCAGCGGGGGACAGTTGGGCCTCACCGGGGAGCTGTTTTTT
TRBV12-3/TRBV12-4	-	TRBJ1-2	-	CASRDRLYGYTF	TGTGCCAGCAGGGACCGCCTCTATGGCTACACCTTC
TRBV7-8	-	TRBJ2-5	many	CASSQTGLETQYF	TGTGCCAGCAGCCAAACAGGGCTCGAGACCCAGTACTTC
TRBV12-3/TRBV12-4	-	TRBJ2-5	many	CASTGSGNQETQYF	TGTGCCAGCACGGGTAGCGGTAACCAAGAGACCCAGTACTTC
TRBV5-6	TRBD1	TRBJ1-2	-	CASSLDRGSGYGYTF	TGTGCCAGCAGCTTGGACAGGGGAAGTGGCTATGGCTACACCTTC
TRBV6-2/TRBV6-3	-	TRBJ1-5	few	CASSPDRRNQPQHF	TGTGCCAGCAGTCCGGACAGAAGAAATCAGCCCCAGCATTTT
TRBV4-1	TRBD2	TRBJ2-5	-	CASSQGAGGYQYF	TGCGCCAGCAGCCAAGGGGCGGGGGGCTACCAGTACTTC
TRBV6-6	-	TRBJ1-3	-	CASSSDRVGNTIYF	TGTGCCAGCAGTTCCGACAGAGTCGGAAACACCATATATTTT
TRBV28	TRBD1	TRBJ1-1	-	CANTLTEDRGMNTEAFF	TGTGCCAACACCCTGACAGAGGACAGGGGTATGAACACTGAAGCTTTCTTT
TRBV6-5	-	TRBJ2-5	-	CASSPTQRGWETQYF	TGTGCCAGCAGTCCAACGCAGAGGGGGTGGGAGACCCAGTACTTC
TRBV28	-	TRBJ2-5	few	CASSLGPPKTQYF	TGTGCCAGCAGTTTGGGGCCCCCTAAGACCCAGTACTTC
TRBV25-1	TRBD1	TRBJ1-1	-	CASERDRGFWGVVAFF	TGTGCCAGCGAAAGAGACAGGGGATTTTGGGGGGTTGTAGCTTTCTTT
TRBV12-3/TRBV12-4	-	TRBJ1-4	many	CASSFWVRPKEPTHNEKLFF	TGTGCCAGCAGTTTTTGGGTCCGGCCAAAAGAACCGACGCATAATGAAAAACTGTTTTTT
TRBV14	TRBD2	TRBJ2-7	-	CASSQSYSGAEWQYF	TGTGCCAGCAGCCAATCCTATAGCGGGGCGGAGTGGCAGTACTTC
TRBV6-1	-	TRBJ1-1	few	CASSDVDSPMNTEAFF	TGTGCCAGCAGTGATGTTGACAGCCCTATGAACACTGAAGCTTTCTTT
TRBV6-1	TRBD1	TRBJ2-3	few	CASIARGRGDTQYF	TGTGCCAGCATCGCCAGGGGGCGAGGAGATACGCAGTATTTT
TRBV4-1	-	TRBJ2-7	few	CASSQGTGSLEQYF	TGCGCCAGCAGCCAAGGAACGGGGTCCCTGGAGCAGTACTTC
TRBV6-1	-	TRBJ2-2	-	CASSERVANTGELFF	TGTGCCAGCAGTGAGAGGGTTGCGAACACCGGGGAGCTGTTTTTT
TRBV15	-	TRBJ1-1	-	CATSVRTAHPLPAFF	TGTGCCACCAGCGTACGGACAGCCCACCCGCTTCCAGCTTTCTTT
TRBV6-1	-	TRBJ1-1	many	CASNLRQMNTEAFF	TGTGCCAGCAATCTCCGACAGATGAACACTGAAGCTTTCTTT
TRBV15	-	TRBJ1-6	-	CATSSRHDRNSPLHF	TGTGCCACCAGCTCGCGACATGACCGAAATTCACCCCTCCACTTT
TRBV6-1	-	TRBJ2-3	few	CASRTGDSWADTQYF	TGTGCCAGCAGAACGGGCGACTCGTGGGCAGATACGCAGTATTTT
TRBV4-3	TRBD1	TRBJ1-2	-	CASSQERTGYLSGYTF	TGCGCCAGCAGCCAAGAAAGGACAGGGTACCTAAGTGGCTACACCTTC
TRBV12-3/TRBV12-4	TRBD2	TRBJ2-7	-	CASTPRGGGAYEQYF	TGTGCCAGCACCCCGAGGGGCGGGGGGGCCTACGAGCAGTACTTC
TRBV7-6	TRBD2	TRBJ2-3	many	CASSPGGLATDTQYF	TGTGCCAGCAGCCCAGGAGGACTAGCAACAGATACGCAGTATTTT
TRBV12-3/TRBV12-4	TRBD2	TRBJ2-1	-	CASTRLVGGTSYNEQFF	TGTGCCAGCACCCGTTTGGTGGGGGGGACCTCCTACAATGAGCAGTTCTTC
TRBV6-5	-	TRBJ1-5	-	CASSSWVDQPQHF	TGTGCCAGCAGTTCATGGGTAGATCAGCCCCAGCATTTT
TRBV7-2	-	TRBJ1-5	few	CASSPHGPGVNQPQHF	TGTGCCAGCAGCCCACACGGGCCAGGGGTCAATCAGCCCCAGCATTTT
TRBV12-3/TRBV12-4	-	TRBJ2-1	many	CASSLVSVYNEQFF	TGTGCCAGCAGTTTAGTTTCAGTATACAATGAGCAGTTCTTC
TRBV5-1	-	TRBJ2-4	few	CATAGAENIQYF	TGCGCCACCGCCGGGGCTGAAAACATTCAGTACTTC
TRBV28	-	TRBJ2-1	few	CASSFASAEIAYNEQFF	TGTGCCAGCAGTTTTGCCTCCGCCGAAATAGCCTACAATGAGCAGTTCTTC
TRBV7-9	-	TRBJ2-1	few	CATPSVGYNEQFF	TGTGCCACCCCCTCCGTGGGTTACAATGAGCAGTTCTTC
TRBV6-1	TRBD2	TRBJ2-1	few	CASSFGIAGTPYNEQFF	TGTGCCAGCAGCTTCGGGATAGCGGGGACCCCTTACAATGAGCAGTTCTTC
TRBV4-1	-	TRBJ2-1	few	CASSPYSRSYNEQFF	TGCGCCAGCAGCCCATACAGTCGATCCTACAATGAGCAGTTCTTC
TRBV27	TRBD1	TRBJ2-1	few	CASRSGTGGEGGARSSYNEQFF	TGTGCCAGCAGATCCGGGACAGGGGGCGAAGGGGGAGCACGGAGCTCCTACAATGAGCAGTTCTTC
TRBV7-8	-	TRBJ2-7	few	CASSLVGATFTEQYF	TGTGCCAGCAGCTTAGTGGGGGCCACCTTTACCGAGCAGTACTTC
TRBV18	TRBD2	TRBJ2-3	-	CVSSPDTSGGITDTQYF	TGTGTCAGCTCACCTGACACTAGCGGGGGTATCACAGATACGCAGTATTTT
TRBV6-2/TRBV6-3	-	TRBJ2-6	few	CASYERKAGANVLTF	TGTGCCAGCTATGAGAGGAAGGCCGGGGCCAACGTCCTGACTTTC
TRBV5-6	TRBD1	TRBJ2-1	-	CASSEGQGGLDEQFF	TGTGCCAGCAGCGAAGGACAGGGGGGGTTGGATGAGCAGTTCTTC
TRBV5-6	-	TRBJ2-1	few	CASSLGAGWLNEQFF	TGTGCCAGCAGCTTGGGGGCAGGCTGGCTAAATGAGCAGTTCTTC
TRBV7-9	-	TRBJ2-1	few	CASRPRGSYNEQFF	TGTGCCAGCAGGCCCAGGGGATCCTACAATGAGCAGTTCTTC